Shown below are 13 T cell receptor beta chains from a single sample sequenced in a study of blood T cell repertoires in COVID-19. Assay used: immunoSEQ multiplex PCR; TCRdb lists only in-frame clones, some missing. In the table there are 100,000 to 150,000 clones, 70% to 90% of which are singletons. Sequenced material: PBMCs or T cells enriched from blood (not recorded which). Receptors were obtained from a woman aged 50 to 65 who had recovered from COVID-19.

The chain combines TRBV7-2 with TRBJ2-1, with 11 nucleotides matching TRBD2. The trim removed 5 bases at V and 6 bases at J, leaving 3 bases unmatched. Looked up from germline, CDR1 is SGHTA and CDR2 is FQGNSA. This CDR3 has 14 residues. The CDR3 coding sequence is TGTGCCAGCAGCCAAACTAGCGGGGGCAATGAGCAGTTCTTC. The encoded protein is CASSQTSGGNEQFF.

The chain joins TRBV5-6 to TRBJ1-1, with 7 positions matching TRBD1. The trim removed 5 bases at V and 8 bases at J, leaving 15 bases unmatched. Germline-derived CDR1 and CDR2 are SGHDT and YYEEEE. The CDR3 is made up of 15 amino acids. CDR3 DNA sequence: TGTGCCAGCAGGCCCGGGACAGTCTTAAACGCCGAAGCTTTCTTT. Translated: CASRPGTVLNAEAFF.

The rearrangement joins TRBV27 to TRBJ1-1; 7 bases map to TRBD1. This CDR3 has 14 amino acids. V lost 4 bases and J lost 1; bases outside the gene matches: 3. Germline V gene data show CDR1 as MNHEY and CDR2 as SMNVEV (reference sequence). CDR3: CASSSRQGNTEAFF. CDR3 nucleotide sequence: TGTGCCAGCAGTTCTAGACAGGGGAACACTGAAGCTTTCTTT.

The chain uses TRBV5-1 and TRBJ1-1, with D possibly being TRBD1 (5 bases). Germline CDR1 and CDR2: SGHRS and YFSETQ. The CDR3 runs 15 residues. Trimming left V 2 bases short and J 0 bases short, with 11 bases between. CDR3 sequence reads: CASSLITGLNTEAFF. The CDR3 nucleotides are TGCGCCAGCAGCTTAATAACAGGACTGAACACTGAAGCTTTCTTT.

The chain couples TRBV2 to TRBJ2-7; 11 bases line up with TRBD2. Per germline, CDR1 SNHLY and CDR2 FYNNEI. V trimming: 5 bases; J trimming: 6 bases; junction bases outside the gene matches: 6. This CDR3 has 14 residues. In DNA form, the CDR3 reads TGTGCCAGCAGTTTGACTAGCGGGGACATCGAGCAGTACTTC. It encodes CASSLTSGDIEQYF.

This clone showed up just a few times. This chain uses TRBV9 with TRBJ2-3; D might be TRBD2 (7 bases). The V and J ends lost 1 base and 9 bases respectively, with 15 bases between them. Germline V gene lookup returns CDR1 SGDLS and CDR2 YYNGEE. The CDR3 consists of 14 residues. The CDR3 DNA follows: TGTGCCAGCAGCGTAAGGGGGGAGGGTCACACGCAGTATTTT. The encoded protein is CASSVRGEGHTQYF.

The CDR3 reads CASQPLLAGGKTQYF. CDR3 nucleotide sequence: TGTGCCAGCCAGCCTCTACTGGCAGGCGGGAAGACCCAGTACTTC. J is TRBJ2-5 and V is TRBV5-5, with a possible D match to TRBD2 (6 bases). The CDR3 runs 15 residues. The V gene's germline CDR1 is SGHKS and CDR2 YYEKEE (reference sequence). The V end lost 7 bases, the J end lost 6 bases, and 22 bases lay between the germline ends.

This clone has a handful of counts. The chain combines TRBV27 with TRBJ2-1; D not certain. The CDR3 is 13 residues long. Trimming removed 2 bases at V and 5 bases at J, with 7 bases between. Germline assignment: CDR1 MNHEY and CDR2 SMNVEV (reference sequence). The CDR3 sequence: CASSLAVDNEQFF. The CDR3 nucleotides read TGTGCCAGCAGTTTAGCGGTGGACAATGAGCAGTTCTTC.

The J gene is TRBJ1-5, the V gene TRBV6-5; 7 nucleotides match TRBD1. Germline V gene sequence: CDR1 MNHEY, CDR2 SVGAGI. V lost 6 bases and J lost 9; bases outside the gene matches: 8. This CDR3 is 13 amino acids long. The CDR3 region has the DNA TGTGCCAGCAGGCCGGGACAGACTTTGCCCCAGCATTTT. It encodes CASRPGQTLPQHF.

The J gene is TRBJ1-1, the V gene TRBV6-4; unclear D gene. The CDR3 has 13 amino acids. The germline V gene has CDR1 MRHNA and CDR2 SNTAGT. Trimming cost V 3 bases and J 4 bases, with 9 bases left between them. CDR3: CASSESVGTEAFF. The CDR3 nucleotides read TGTGCCAGCAGTGAATCGGTCGGCACTGAAGCTTTCTTT.

This clone was picked up a small number of times. The chain links TRBV4-2 to TRBJ2-6; 10 nucleotides align to TRBD2. The V segment lost 4 bases and the J segment 0 bases; nucleotides outside the gene matches: 3. Germline CDR1 is LGHNA and CDR2 is YNFKEQ. The CDR3 runs 17 residues. For the CDR3, the DNA is TGTGCCAGCAGCCCCGGGACTAGCGTCTCTGGGGCCAACGTCCTGACTTTC. Translating gives CASSPGTSVSGANVLTF.

This chain uses TRBV9 with TRBJ2-5, with TRBD2 identical over 7 bases. This CDR3 contains 16 residues. Germline CDR1 and CDR2: SGDLS and YYNGEE. V was clipped by 1 base and J by 2 bases; unmatched bases: 8. The CDR3 loop is CASSVLSGASQETQYF. The CDR3 coding sequence is TGTGCCAGCAGCGTACTAAGCGGGGCTTCACAAGAGACCCAGTACTTC.

This chain uses TRBV20-1 with TRBJ1-2, with 11 bases matching TRBD1. Per the germline V gene, CDR1 is DFQATT and CDR2 is SNEGSKA (reference sequence). CDR3 length: 14 amino acids. Trimming removed 3 bases from V and 7 bases from J; junction bases left unmatched: 7. The chain's CDR3 is CSASAGTGGSGYTF. CDR3 sequence (DNA): TGCAGTGCTAGTGCGGGGACAGGGGGGTCTGGCTACACCTTC.